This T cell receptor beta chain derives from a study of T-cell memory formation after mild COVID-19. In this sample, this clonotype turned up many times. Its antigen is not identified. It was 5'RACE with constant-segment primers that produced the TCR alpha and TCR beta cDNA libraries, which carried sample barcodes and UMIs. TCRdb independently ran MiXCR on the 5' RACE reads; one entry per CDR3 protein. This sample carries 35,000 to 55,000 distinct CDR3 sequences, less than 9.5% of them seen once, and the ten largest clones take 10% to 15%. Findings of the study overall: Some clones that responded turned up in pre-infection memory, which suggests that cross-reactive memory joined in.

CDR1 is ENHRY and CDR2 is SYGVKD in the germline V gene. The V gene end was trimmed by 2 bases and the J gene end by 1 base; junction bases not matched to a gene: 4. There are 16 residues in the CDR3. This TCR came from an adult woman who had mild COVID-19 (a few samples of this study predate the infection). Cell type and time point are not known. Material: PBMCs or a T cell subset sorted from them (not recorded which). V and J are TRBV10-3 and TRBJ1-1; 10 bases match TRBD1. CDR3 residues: CAISEDRGHGNTEAFF. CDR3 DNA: TGTGCCATCAGTGAGGACAGGGGGCATGGGAACACTGAAGCTTTCTTT.